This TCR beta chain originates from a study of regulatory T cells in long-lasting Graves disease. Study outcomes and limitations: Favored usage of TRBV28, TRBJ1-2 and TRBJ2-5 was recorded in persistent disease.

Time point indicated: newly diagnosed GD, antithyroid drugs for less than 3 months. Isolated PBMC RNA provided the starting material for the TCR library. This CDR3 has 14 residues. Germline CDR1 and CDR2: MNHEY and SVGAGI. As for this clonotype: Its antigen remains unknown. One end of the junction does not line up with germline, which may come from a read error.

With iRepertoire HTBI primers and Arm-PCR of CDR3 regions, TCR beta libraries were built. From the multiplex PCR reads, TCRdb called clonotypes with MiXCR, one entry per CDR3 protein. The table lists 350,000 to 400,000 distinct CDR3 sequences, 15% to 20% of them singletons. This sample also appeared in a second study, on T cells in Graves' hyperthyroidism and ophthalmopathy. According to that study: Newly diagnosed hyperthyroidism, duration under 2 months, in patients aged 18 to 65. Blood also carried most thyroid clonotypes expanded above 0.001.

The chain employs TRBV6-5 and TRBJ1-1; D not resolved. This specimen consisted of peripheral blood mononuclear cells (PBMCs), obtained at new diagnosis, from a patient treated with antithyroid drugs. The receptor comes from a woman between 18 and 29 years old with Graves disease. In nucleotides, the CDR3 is TGTGCCAGCAGTTACTCGATCGTGAACACTAAAGCTTTCTTT. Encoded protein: CASSYSIVNTKAFF.